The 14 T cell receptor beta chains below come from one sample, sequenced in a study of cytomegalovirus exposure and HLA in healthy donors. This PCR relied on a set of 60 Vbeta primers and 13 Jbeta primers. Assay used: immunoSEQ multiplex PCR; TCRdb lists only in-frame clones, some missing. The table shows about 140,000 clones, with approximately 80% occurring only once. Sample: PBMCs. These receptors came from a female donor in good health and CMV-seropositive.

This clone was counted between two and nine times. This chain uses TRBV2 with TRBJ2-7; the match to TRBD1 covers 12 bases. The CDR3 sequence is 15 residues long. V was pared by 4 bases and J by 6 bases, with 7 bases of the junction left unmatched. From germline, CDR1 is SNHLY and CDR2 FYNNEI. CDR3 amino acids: CASSVTGTGGSEQYF. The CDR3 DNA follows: TGTGCCAGCAGTGTAACCGGGACAGGGGGCAGCGAGCAGTACTTC.

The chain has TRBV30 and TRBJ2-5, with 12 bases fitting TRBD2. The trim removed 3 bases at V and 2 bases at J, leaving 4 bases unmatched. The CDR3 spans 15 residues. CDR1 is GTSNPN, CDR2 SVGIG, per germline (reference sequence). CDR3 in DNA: TGTGCCTGGAGCCCAGGACTAGCGGGACAAGAGACCCAGTACTTC. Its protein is CAWSPGLAGQETQYF. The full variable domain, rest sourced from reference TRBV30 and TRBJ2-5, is SQTIHQWPATLVQPVGSPLSLECTVEGTSNPNLYWYRQAAGRGLQLLFYSVGIGQISSEVPQNLSASRPQDRQFILSSKKLLLSDSGFYLCAWSPGLAGQETQYFGPGTRLLVL.

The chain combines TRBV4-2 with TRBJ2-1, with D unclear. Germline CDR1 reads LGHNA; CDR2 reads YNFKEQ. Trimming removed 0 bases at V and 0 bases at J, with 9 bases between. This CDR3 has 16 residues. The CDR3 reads CASSQELSSSYNEQFF. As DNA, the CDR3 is TGTGCCAGCAGCCAAGAACTCTCAAGCTCCTACAATGAGCAGTTCTTC.

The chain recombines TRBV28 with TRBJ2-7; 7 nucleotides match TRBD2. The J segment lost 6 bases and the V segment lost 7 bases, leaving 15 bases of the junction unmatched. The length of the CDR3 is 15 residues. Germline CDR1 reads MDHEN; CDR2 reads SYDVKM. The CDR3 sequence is CASNSGGFAPGEQYF. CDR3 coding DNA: TGTGCCAGCAATTCGGGGGGTTTTGCTCCGGGCGAGCAGTACTTC.

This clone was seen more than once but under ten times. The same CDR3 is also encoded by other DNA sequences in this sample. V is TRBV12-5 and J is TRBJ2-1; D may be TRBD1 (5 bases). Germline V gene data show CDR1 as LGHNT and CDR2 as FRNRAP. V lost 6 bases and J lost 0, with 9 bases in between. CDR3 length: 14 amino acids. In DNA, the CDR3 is TGTGCTAGTGGGACAGACAGCTCCTACAATGAGCAGTTCTTC. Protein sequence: CASGTDSSYNEQFF.

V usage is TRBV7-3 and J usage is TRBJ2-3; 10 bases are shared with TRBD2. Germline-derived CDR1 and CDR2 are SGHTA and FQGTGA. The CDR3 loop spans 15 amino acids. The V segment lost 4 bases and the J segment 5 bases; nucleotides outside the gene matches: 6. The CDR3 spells CASSSLAGVGDTQYF. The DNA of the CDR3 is TGTGCCAGCAGCTCTCTAGCGGGAGTAGGAGATACGCAGTATTTT.

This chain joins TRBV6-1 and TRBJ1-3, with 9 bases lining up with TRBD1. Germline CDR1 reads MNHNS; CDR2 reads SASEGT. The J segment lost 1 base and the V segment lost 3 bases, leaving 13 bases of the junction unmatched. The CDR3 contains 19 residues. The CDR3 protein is CASSDEPGQGGRSGNTIYF. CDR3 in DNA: TGTGCCAGCAGTGATGAACCGGGACAGGGTGGAAGGTCTGGAAACACCATATATTTT.

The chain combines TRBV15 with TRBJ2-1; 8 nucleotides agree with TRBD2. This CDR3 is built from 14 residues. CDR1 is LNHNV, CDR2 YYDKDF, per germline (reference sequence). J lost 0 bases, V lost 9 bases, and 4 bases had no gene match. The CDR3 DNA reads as TGTGCCACGATAGCGGGGCCCTCCTACAATGAGCAGTTCTTC. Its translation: CATIAGPSYNEQFF.

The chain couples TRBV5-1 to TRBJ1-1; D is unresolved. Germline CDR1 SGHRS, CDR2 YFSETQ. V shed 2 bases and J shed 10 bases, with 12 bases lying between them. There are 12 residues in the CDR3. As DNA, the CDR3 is TGCGCCAGCAGCTTAGAATTCGGGGTAGCTTTCTTT. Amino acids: CASSLEFGVAFF. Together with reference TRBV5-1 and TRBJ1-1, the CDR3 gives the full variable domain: KAGVTQTPRYLIKTRGQQVTLSCSPISGHRSVSWYQQTPGQGLQFLFEYFSETQRNKGNFPGRFSGRQFSNSRSEMNVSTLELGDSALYLCASSLEFGVAFFGQGTRLTVV.

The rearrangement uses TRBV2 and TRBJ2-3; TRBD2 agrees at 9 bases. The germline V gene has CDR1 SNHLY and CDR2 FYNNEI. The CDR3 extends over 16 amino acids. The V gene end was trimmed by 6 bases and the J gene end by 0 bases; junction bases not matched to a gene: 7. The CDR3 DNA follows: TGTGCCAGCAGCGGCGGCCTAGCGGGGAGCACAGATACGCAGTATTTT. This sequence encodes CASSGGLAGSTDTQYF.

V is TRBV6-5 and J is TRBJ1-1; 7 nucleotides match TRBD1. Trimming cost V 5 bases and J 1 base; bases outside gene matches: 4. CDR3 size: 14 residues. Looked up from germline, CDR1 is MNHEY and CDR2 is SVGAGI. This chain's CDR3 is CASSRTGWNTEAFF. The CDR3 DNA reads TGTGCCAGCAGTCGGACAGGCTGGAACACTGAAGCTTTCTTT.

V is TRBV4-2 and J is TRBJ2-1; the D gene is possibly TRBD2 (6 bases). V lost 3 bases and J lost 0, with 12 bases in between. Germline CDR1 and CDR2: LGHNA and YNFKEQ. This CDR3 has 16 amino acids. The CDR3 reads CASSQTSLSSYNEQFF. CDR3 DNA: TGTGCCAGCAGCCAGACTAGTCTGAGCTCCTACAATGAGCAGTTCTTC.

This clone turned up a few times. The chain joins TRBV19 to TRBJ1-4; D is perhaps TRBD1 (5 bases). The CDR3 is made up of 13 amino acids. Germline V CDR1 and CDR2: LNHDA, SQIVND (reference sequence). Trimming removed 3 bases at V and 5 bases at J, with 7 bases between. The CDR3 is CASSMGQNEKLFF. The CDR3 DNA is TGTGCCAGTAGTATGGGGCAGAATGAAAAACTGTTTTTT.

The CDR3: CASSQAGATGVNTEAFF. In nucleotides, the CDR3 is TGTGCCAGCAGCCAAGCCGGTGCGACAGGCGTGAACACTGAAGCTTTCTTT. The rearrangement links TRBV4-2 to TRBJ1-1, with D perhaps matching TRBD1 (6 bases). Germline CDR1 is LGHNA and CDR2 is YNFKEQ. V gave up 1 base and J gave up 0 bases, with 15 bases separating them. The CDR3 loop spans 17 amino acids.